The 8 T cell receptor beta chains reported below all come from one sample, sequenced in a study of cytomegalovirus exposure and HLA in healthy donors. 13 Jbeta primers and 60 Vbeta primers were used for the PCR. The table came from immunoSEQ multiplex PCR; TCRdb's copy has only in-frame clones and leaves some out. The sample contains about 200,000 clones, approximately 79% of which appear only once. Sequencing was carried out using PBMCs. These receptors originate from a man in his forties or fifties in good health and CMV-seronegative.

CDR3 bases: TGTGCCAGCAGCCAAGATTGGGGGGTCATGCAGCCCCAGCATTTT. Residues: CASSQDWGVMQPQHF. The chain has TRBV4-2 and TRBJ1-5, with D possibly being TRBD1 (5 bases). This CDR3 region has 15 residues. V shed 0 bases and J shed 7 bases, with 13 bases lying between them. CDR1 is LGHNA, CDR2 YNFKEQ, per germline.

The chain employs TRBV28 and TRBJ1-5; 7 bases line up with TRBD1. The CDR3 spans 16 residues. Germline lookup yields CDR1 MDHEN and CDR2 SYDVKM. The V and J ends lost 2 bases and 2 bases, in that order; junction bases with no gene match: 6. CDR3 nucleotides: TGTGCCAGCAGTTTAGGAGGTCAGGGGGGCAATCAGCCCCAGCATTTT. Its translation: CASSLGGQGGNQPQHF.

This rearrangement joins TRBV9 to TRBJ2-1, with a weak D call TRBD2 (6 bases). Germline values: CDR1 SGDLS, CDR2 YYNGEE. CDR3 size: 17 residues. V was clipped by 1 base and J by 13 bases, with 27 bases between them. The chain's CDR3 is CASSVRSAGPLWEDQFF. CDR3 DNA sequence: TGTGCCAGCAGCGTAAGATCGGCGGGACCCCTCTGGGAGGATCAGTTCTTC.

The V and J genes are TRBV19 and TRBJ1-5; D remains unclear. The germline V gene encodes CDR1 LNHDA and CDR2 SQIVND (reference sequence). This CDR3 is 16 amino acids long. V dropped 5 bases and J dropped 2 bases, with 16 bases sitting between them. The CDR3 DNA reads TGTGCCAGTAGTGCTCGCGGGCCTCAGGGCAATCAGCCCCAGCATTTT. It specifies CASSARGPQGNQPQHF.

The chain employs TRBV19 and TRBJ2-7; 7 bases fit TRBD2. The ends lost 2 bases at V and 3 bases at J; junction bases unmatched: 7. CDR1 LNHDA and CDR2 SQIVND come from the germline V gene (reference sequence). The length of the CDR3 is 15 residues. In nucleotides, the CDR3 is TGTGCCAGTAGTATAACGTGGGGGGGAAACTACGAGCAGTACTTC. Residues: CASSITWGGNYEQYF.

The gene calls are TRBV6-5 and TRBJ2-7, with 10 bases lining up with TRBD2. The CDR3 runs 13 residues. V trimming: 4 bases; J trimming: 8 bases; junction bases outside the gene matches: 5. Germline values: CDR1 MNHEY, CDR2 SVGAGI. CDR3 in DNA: TGTGCCAGCAGTTGGCTAGCGGGAGTACAGCAGTACTTC. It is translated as CASSWLAGVQQYF.

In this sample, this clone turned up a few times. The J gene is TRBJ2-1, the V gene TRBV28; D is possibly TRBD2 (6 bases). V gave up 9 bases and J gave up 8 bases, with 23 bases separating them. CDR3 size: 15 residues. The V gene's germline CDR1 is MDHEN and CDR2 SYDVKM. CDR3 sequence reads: CASQRSGSTVYEQFF. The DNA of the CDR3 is TGTGCCAGTCAACGTAGCGGTAGTACAGTCTATGAGCAGTTCTTC.

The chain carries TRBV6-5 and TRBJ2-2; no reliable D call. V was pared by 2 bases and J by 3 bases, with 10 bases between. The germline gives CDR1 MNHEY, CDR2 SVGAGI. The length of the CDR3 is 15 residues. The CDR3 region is CASSYLSEHTGELFF. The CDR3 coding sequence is TGTGCCAGCAGTTACCTATCCGAACACACCGGGGAGCTGTTTTTT.